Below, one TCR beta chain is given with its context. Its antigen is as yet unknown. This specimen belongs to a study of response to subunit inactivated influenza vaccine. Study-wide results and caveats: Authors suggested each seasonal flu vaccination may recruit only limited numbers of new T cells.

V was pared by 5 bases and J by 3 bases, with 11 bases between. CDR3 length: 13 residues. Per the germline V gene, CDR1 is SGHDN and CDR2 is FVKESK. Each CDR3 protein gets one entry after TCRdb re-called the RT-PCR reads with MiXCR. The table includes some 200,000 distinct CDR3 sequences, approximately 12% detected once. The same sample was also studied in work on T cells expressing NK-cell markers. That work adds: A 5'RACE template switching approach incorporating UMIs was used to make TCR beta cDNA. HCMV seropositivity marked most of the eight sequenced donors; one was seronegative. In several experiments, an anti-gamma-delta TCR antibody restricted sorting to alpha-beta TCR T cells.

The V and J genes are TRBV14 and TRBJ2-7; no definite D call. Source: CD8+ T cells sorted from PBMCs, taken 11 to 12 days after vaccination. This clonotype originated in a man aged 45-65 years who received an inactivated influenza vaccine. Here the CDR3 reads CASSELGSYEQYF. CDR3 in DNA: TGTGCCAGCAGCGAACTGGGAAGCTACGAGCAGTACTTC.